The source of this TCR beta chain is a study of OX40 agonist ivuxolimab in advanced cancers. Study-wide context: Patients received ivuxolimab, an intravenous treatment, every 2 weeks at 0.01 to 10 mg/kg.

J gave up 10 bases and V 3 bases, and 4 bases lay outside the gene matches. From germline, CDR1 is SGHRS and CDR2 YFSETQ. CDR3 size: 12 residues. The assay was immunoSEQ multiplex PCR, and TCRdb's table has in-frame clones only and misses some. The sample yields under 70,000 clones, around 88% seen once. The rearrangement joins TRBV5-1 to TRBJ2-4; 7 bases are a match to TRBD1. This TCR was recovered from an adult with an advanced solid tumor such as melanoma, head and neck, liver or kidney cancer. The specimen was CD4+ or CD8+ T cells sorted from blood, collected in a trial of the OX40 agonist ivuxolimab. CDR3 sequence (DNA): TGCGCCAGCAGCTCACAACAGGGGATTCAGTACTTC. Encoded protein: CASSSQQGIQYF.